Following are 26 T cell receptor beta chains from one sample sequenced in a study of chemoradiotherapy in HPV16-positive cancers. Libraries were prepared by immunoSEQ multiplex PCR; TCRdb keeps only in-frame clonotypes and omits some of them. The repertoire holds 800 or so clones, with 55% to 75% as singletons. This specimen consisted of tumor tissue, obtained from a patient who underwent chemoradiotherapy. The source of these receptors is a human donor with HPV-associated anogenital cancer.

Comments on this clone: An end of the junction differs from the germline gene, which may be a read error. CDR3 DNA sequence: TGTGCCAGCAGTTTGCAGGGCTTTAACCTCGTTTTC. This sequence encodes CASSLQGFNLVF. The gene calls are TRBV27 and TRBJ2-7, with a possible D match to TRBD1 (5 bases). The CDR3 runs to 12 residues. Germline V gene data show CDR1 as MNHEY and CDR2 as SMNVEV (reference sequence).

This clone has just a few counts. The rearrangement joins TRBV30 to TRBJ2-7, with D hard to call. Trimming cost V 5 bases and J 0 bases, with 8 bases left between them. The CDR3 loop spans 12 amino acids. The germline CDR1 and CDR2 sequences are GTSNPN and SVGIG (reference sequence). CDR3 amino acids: CAWGRNSYEQYF. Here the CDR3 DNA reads TGTGCCTGGGGCCGCAACTCCTACGAGCAGTACTTC.

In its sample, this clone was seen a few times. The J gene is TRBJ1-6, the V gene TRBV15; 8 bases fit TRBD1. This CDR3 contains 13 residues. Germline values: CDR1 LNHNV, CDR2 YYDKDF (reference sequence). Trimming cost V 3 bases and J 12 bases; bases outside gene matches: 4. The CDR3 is CATSSRGLKPLHF. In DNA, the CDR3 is TGTGCCACCAGCAGCAGGGGGCTCAAACCCCTCCACTTT.

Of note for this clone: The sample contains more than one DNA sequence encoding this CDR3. Here the CDR3 DNA reads TGTGCCAGCAGCATCACAGGGTCCGACGAGCAGTACTTC. It encodes CASSITGSDEQYF. The rearrangement joins TRBV27 to TRBJ2-7; TRBD1 is a possible D gene (6 bases). Trimming left V 6 bases short and J 5 bases short, with 14 bases between. In germline, CDR1 is MNHEY, CDR2 SMNVEV (reference sequence). The CDR3 loop spans 13 amino acids.

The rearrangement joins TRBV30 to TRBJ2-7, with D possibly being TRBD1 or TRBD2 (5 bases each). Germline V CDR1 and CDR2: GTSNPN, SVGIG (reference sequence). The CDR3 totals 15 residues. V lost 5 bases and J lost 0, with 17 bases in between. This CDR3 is CAWGYGTDSSYEQYF. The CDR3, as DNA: TGTGCCTGGGGGTACGGGACGGATAGCTCCTACGAGCAGTACTTC.

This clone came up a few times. CDR3: CASSGTGDSYGYTF. Here the CDR3 DNA reads TGTGCCAGCTCGGGGACAGGGGATAGCTATGGCTACACCTTC. V is TRBV18 and J is TRBJ1-2; 10 positions agree with TRBD1. V was pared by 6 bases and J by 4 bases, with 5 bases of the junction left unmatched. Germline loops: CDR1 KGHSH, CDR2 LQKENI. CDR3 length equals 14 residues.

The DNA of the CDR3 is TGTGCCTGGAGTGCCCGGGACAGGGGCGGCTACACCTTC. It yields the protein CAWSARDRGGYTF. V usage is TRBV30 and J usage is TRBJ1-2; 10 nucleotides agree with TRBD1. J lost 8 bases, V lost 1 base, and 4 bases had no gene match. The CDR3 loop spans 13 amino acids. Per the germline V gene, CDR1 is GTSNPN and CDR2 is SVGIG (reference sequence).

Here the CDR3 reads CASSVGSGGARTNTQYF. The CDR3 DNA follows: TGTGCCAGCAGCGTAGGAAGCGGGGGGGCCAGGACAAATACGCAGTATTTT. The chain couples TRBV9 to TRBJ2-3, with TRBD2 identical over 10 bases. The CDR3 has 17 residues. Per germline, CDR1 SGDLS and CDR2 YYNGEE. Germline trimming cut 0 bases from V and 7 bases from J; bases unmatched to any gene: 11.

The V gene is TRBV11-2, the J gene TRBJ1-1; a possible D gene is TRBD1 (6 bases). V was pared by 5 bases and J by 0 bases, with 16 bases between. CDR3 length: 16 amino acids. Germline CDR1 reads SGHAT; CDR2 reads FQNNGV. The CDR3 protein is CASSLHPTGLNTEAFF. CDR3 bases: TGTGCCAGCAGCCTACACCCGACAGGTCTGAACACTGAAGCTTTCTTT.

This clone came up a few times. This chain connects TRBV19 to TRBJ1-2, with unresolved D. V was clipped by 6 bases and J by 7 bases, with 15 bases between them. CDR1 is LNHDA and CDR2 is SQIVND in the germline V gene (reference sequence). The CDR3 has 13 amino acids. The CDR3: CASSRTFSPGYTF. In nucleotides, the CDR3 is TGTGCCAGTAGCCGCACATTCTCTCCTGGCTACACCTTC.

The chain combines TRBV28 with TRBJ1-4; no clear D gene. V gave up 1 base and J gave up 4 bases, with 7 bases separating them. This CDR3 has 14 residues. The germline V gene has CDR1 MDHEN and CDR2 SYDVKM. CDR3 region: CASSLSGNNEKLFF. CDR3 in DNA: TGTGCCAGCAGTTTATCGGGGAATAATGAAAAACTGTTTTTT.

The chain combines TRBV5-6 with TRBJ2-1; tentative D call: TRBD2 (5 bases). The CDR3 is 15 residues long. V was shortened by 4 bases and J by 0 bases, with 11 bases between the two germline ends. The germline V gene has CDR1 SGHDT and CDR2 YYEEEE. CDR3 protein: CASSPDGDSYNEQFF. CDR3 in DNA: TGTGCCAGCAGCCCGGACGGGGACTCCTACAATGAGCAGTTCTTC.

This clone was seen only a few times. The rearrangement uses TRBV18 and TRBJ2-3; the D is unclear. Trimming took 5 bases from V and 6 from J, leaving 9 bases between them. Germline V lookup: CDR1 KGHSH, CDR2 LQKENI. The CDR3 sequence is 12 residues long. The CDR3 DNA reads TGTGCCAGCTCAACTACGGCCGATACGCAGTATTTT. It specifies CASSTTADTQYF.

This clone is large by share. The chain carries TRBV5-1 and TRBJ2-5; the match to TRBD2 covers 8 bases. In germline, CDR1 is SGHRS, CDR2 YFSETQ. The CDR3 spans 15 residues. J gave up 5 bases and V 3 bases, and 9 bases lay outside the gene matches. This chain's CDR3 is CASSSSGGPGETQYF. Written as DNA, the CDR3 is TGCGCCAGCAGCTCCAGCGGGGGTCCAGGGGAGACCCAGTACTTC.

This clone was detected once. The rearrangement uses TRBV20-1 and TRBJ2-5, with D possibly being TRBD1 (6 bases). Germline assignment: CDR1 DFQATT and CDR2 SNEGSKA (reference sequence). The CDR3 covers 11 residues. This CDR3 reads CSGQHQETQYF. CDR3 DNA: TGCAGCGGACAGCACCAAGAGACCCAGTACTTC.

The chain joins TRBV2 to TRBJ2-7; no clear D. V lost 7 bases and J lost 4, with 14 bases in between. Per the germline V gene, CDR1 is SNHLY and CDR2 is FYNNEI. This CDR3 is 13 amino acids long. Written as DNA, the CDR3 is TGTGCCAGCACTTTGGACCGGTTATACGAGCAGTACTTC. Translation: CASTLDRLYEQYF.

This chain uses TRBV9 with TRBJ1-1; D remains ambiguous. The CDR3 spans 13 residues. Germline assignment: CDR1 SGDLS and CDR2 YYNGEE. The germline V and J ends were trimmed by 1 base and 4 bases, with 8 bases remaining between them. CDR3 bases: TGTGCCAGCAGCGTATACCAGGCCACTGAAGCTTTCTTT. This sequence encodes CASSVYQATEAFF.

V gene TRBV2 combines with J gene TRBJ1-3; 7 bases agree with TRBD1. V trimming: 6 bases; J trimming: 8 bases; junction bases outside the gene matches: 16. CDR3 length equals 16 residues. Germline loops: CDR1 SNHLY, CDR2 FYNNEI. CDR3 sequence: CASSIGQGGSGDTIYF. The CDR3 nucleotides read TGTGCCAGCAGCATCGGGCAGGGGGGATCCGGCGACACCATATATTTT.

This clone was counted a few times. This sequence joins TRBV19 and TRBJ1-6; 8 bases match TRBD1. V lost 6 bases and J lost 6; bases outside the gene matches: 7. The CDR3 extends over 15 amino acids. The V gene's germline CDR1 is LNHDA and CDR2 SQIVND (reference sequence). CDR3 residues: CASRDRTGSNSPLHF. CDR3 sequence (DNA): TGTGCCAGTAGAGACCGGACAGGGAGTAATTCACCCCTCCACTTT.

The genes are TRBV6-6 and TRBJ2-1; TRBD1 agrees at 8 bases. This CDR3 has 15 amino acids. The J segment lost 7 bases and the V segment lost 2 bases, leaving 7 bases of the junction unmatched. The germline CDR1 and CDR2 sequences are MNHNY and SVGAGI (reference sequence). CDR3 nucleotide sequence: TGTGCCAGCAGTTACCTTGGACAGGGTGATAATGAGCAGTTCTTC. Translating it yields CASSYLGQGDNEQFF.

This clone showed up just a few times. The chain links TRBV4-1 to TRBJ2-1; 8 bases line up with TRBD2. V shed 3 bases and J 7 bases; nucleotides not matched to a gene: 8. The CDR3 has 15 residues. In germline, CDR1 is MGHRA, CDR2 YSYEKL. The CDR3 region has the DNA TGCGCCAGCAGCCAGTCGGGAGGGGCGGCGAATGAGCAGTTCTTC. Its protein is CASSQSGGAANEQFF.

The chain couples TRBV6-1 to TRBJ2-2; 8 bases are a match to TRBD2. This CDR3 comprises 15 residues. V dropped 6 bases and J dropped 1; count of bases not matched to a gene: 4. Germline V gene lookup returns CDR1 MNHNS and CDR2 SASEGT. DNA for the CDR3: TGTGCCAGCAGGGCGGGGGGCCAGAACACCGGGGAGCTGTTTTTT. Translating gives CASRAGGQNTGELFF.

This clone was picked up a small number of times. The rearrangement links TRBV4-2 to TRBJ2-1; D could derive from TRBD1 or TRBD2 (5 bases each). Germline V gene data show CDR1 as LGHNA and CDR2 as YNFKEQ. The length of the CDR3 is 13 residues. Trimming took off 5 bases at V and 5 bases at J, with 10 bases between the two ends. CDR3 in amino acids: CASSGGLNNEQFF. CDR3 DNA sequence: TGTGCCAGCAGCGGGGGTCTTAACAATGAGCAGTTCTTC.

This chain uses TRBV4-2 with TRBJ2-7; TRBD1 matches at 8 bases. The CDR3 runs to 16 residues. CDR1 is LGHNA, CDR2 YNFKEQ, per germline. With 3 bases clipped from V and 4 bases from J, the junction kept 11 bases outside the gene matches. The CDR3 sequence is CASSHPPGQGVYEQYF. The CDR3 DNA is TGTGCCAGCAGCCATCCCCCCGGACAGGGAGTATACGAGCAGTACTTC.

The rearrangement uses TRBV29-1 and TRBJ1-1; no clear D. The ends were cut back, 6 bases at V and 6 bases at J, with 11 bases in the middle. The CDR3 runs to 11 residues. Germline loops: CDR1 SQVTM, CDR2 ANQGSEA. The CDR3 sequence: CSVRRPAEAFF. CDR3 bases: TGCAGCGTCCGCAGGCCCGCTGAAGCTTTCTTT.

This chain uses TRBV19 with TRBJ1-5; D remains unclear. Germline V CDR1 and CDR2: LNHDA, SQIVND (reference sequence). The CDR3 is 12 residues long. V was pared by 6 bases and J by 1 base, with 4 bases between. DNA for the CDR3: TGTGCCAGTAGGGTCAGCAATCAGCCCCAGCATTTT. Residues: CASRVSNQPQHF. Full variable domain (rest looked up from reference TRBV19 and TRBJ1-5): DGGITQSPKYLFRKEGQNVTLSCEQNLNHDAMYWYRQDPGQGLRLIYYSQIVNDFQKGDIAEGYSVSREKKESFPLTVTSAQKNPTAFYLCASRVSNQPQHFGDGTRLSIL.